A selection of T cell receptor beta chains follows, all from one sample in a study of blood T cell repertoires in COVID-19. Here immunoSEQ multiplex PCR was the method, and the copy in TCRdb shows in-frame clones only, minus some. Altogether 160,000 or so clones are present, around 84% being singletons, with the ten largest covering nearly 15%. What was sequenced was PBMCs or T cells enriched from blood (not recorded which). These receptors originate from a man aged 50-59 years who had recovered from COVID-19. Each CDR3 is given with its conserved first and last residue. A D gene is named only where the DNA matches it firmly. Some rows have no size entry. The others give once, few or many, or a class for an expanded clone.

D,J,size,length,V,CDR3,DNA
TRBD1,TRBJ1-6,NA,18,TRBV4-2,CASSLEVGQGALNSPLHF,TGTGCCAGCAGCCTCGAGGTTGGACAGGGCGCCCTTAATTCACCCCTCCACTTT
TRBD1,TRBJ2-3,NA,17,TRBV4-2,CASSLNPGQGSSDTQYF,TGTGCCAGCAGCCTAAACCCGGGACAGGGTTCCTCGGATACGCAGTATTTT
TRBD1,TRBJ1-1,NA,14,TRBV2,CASRNPGGTTEAFF,TGTGCCAGCAGGAATCCAGGGGGGACGACTGAAGCTTTCTTT
NA,TRBJ2-3,NA,13,TRBV27,CASSLTRTDTQYF,TGTGCCAGCAGTTTAACCAGAACAGATACGCAGTATTTT
NA,TRBJ1-1,NA,14,TRBV28,CASRGPQLNTEAFF,TGTGCCAGCCGGGGTCCCCAGCTGAACACTGAAGCTTTCTTT
TRBD1,TRBJ1-5,many,15,TRBV3-1/TRBV3-2,CASSQDGTGPQPQHF,TGTGCCAGCAGCCAAGATGGGACAGGGCCTCAGCCCCAGCATTTT
NA,TRBJ1-2,NA,14,TRBV18,CASSPGAGNYGYTF,TGTGCCAGCTCACCAGGGGCAGGGAACTATGGCTACACCTTC
NA,TRBJ2-1,NA,15,TRBV6-1,CASSESTRKGNEQFF,TGTGCCAGCAGTGAAAGCACTAGAAAAGGCAATGAGCAGTTCTTC
NA,TRBJ2-7,NA,15,TRBV24-1,CATSAGPMDSYEQYF,TGTGCCACCAGTGCCGGGCCTATGGACAGTTACGAGCAGTACTTC
TRBD1,TRBJ1-1,NA,15,TRBV2,CASSVQGALNTEAFF,TGTGCCAGCAGTGTTCAGGGGGCTTTGAACACTGAAGCTTTCTTT
NA,TRBJ2-3,NA,13,TRBV12-3/TRBV12-4,CASSFGGADTQYF,TGTGCCAGCAGTTTTGGCGGGGCAGATACGCAGTATTTT
TRBD2,TRBJ2-1,NA,15,TRBV18,CASSPIAGGYHEQFF,TGTGCCAGCTCACCAATAGCGGGGGGGTACCATGAGCAGTTCTTC
NA,TRBJ1-1,NA,13,TRBV25-1,CASSGHVTGGAFF,TGTGCCAGCAGTGGACATGTGACAGGTGGAGCTTTCTTT
NA,TRBJ2-7,NA,16,TRBV7-9,CASSLARGRSSYEQYF,TGTGCCAGCAGCTTAGCGAGAGGCCGCAGCTCCTACGAGCAGTACTTC
NA,TRBJ1-1,NA,14,TRBV5-8,CASINRDLNTEAFF,TGTGCCAGCATCAACAGGGACCTGAACACTGAAGCTTTCTTT
TRBD2,TRBJ2-5,once,17,TRBV7-8,CASSPVASGGAGETQYF,TGTGCCAGCAGCCCCGTGGCTAGCGGGGGGGCCGGGGAGACCCAGTACTTC
NA,TRBJ1-2,NA,15,TRBV7-6,CASSLEAGTLEGYTF,TGTGCCAGCAGCTTAGAGGCCGGGACATTGGAAGGCTACACCTTC
NA,TRBJ1-6,few,14,TRBV28,CASSPPARGSPLHF,TGTGCCAGCAGCCCACCGGCCCGAGGATCACCCCTCCACTTT
NA,TRBJ1-2,NA,14,TRBV3-1/TRBV3-2,CASSRNSGFGGYTF,TGTGCCAGCAGCCGGAATTCAGGTTTCGGTGGCTACACCTTC
TRBD1,TRBJ2-1,NA,15,TRBV6-5,CASSYSGTGLYEQFF,TGTGCCAGCAGTTACTCCGGGACAGGGCTTTATGAGCAGTTCTTC
TRBD1,TRBJ2-1,once,15,TRBV6-5,CASNSQGGSYNEQFF,TGTGCCAGCAACTCACAGGGGGGCTCCTACAATGAGCAGTTCTTC
TRBD1,TRBJ1-3,NA,14,TRBV5-1,CASSTGTAGNTIYF,TGCGCCAGCTCAACCGGGACAGCTGGAAACACCATATATTTT
TRBD1,TRBJ1-3,few,15,TRBV27,CASTSTGGTGNTIYF,TGTGCCAGCACCTCGACAGGGGGAACTGGAAACACCATATATTTT
TRBD1,TRBJ1-2,NA,13,TRBV5-5,CASSLGTGSGYTF,TGTGCCAGCAGCTTGGGGACAGGGTCCGGCTACACCTTC
TRBD1,TRBJ1-2,NA,14,TRBV9,CASSFTTGEYGYTF,TGTGCCAGCAGCTTTACGACAGGGGAGTATGGCTACACCTTC
TRBD2,TRBJ2-3,NA,15,TRBV28,CASSPHGGVKDTQYF,TGTGCCAGCAGCCCCCATGGGGGGGTGAAAGATACGCAGTATTTT
NA,TRBJ1-1,NA,14,TRBV2,CASSQGQINTEAFF,TGTGCCAGCAGCCAAGGACAGATCAACACTGAAGCTTTCTTT
NA,TRBJ1-2,NA,16,TRBV27,CASRRTTSGFSYGYTF,TGTGCCAGCAGGCGAACAACCTCAGGGTTCAGCTATGGCTACACCTTC
TRBD1,TRBJ1-1,NA,15,TRBV6-5,CASSLTAGGATEAFF,TGTGCCAGCAGTCTTACGGCAGGGGGCGCGACTGAAGCTTTCTTT
TRBD2,TRBJ2-3,NA,18,TRBV3-1/TRBV3-2,CASSQPAASGGRTDTQYF,TGTGCCAGCAGCCAACCTGCTGCCAGCGGGGGGCGCACAGATACGCAGTATTTT
TRBD1,TRBJ1-2,NA,15,TRBV3-1/TRBV3-2,CASSPGGTGFDGYTF,TGTGCCAGCAGCCCCGGCGGGACAGGGTTCGATGGCTACACCTTC
TRBD2,TRBJ2-2,NA,15,TRBV9,CASSVESGGAEELFF,TGTGCCAGCAGCGTAGAAAGCGGGGGCGCAGAAGAGCTGTTTTTT
NA,TRBJ2-1,NA,10,TRBV12-3/TRBV12-4,CASSFDEQFF,TGTGCCAGCAGTTTCGATGAGCAGTTCTTC
NA,TRBJ1-2,NA,13,TRBV6-1,CASSEASRLGYTF,TGTGCCAGCAGTGAAGCGAGCAGGCTAGGCTACACCTTC
TRBD1,TRBJ1-2,NA,14,TRBV6-1,CASSEGTANYGYTF,TGTGCCAGCAGTGAGGGGACAGCTAACTATGGCTACACCTTC
NA,TRBJ1-6,NA,12,TRBV25-1,CASNGGNSPLHF,TGTGCCAGCAACGGGGGAAATTCACCCCTCCACTTT
TRBD2,TRBJ2-7,few,13,TRBV18,CASSPGTSYEQYF,TGTGCCAGCTCACCCGGGACTAGCTACGAGCAGTACTTC
NA,TRBJ2-3,NA,13,TRBV28,CASIRAGTDTQYF,TGTGCCAGCATCAGGGCAGGAACAGATACGCAGTATTTT
TRBD1,TRBJ1-2,NA,14,TRBV27,CASSRVTGEYGYTF,TGTGCCAGCAGTCGCGTAACAGGGGAGTATGGCTACACCTTC
NA,TRBJ2-7,NA,13,TRBV27,CASSPTVEYEQYF,TGTGCCAGCAGTCCGACTGTGGAATACGAGCAGTACTTC
NA,TRBJ1-3,NA,16,TRBV25-1,CASSELLADSGNTIYF,TGTGCCAGCAGTGAATTATTGGCAGACTCTGGAAACACCATATATTTT
TRBD2,TRBJ2-5,NA,18,TRBV4-2,CASSQDRASGGAGETQYF,TGTGCCAGCAGCCAAGATCGGGCTAGCGGGGGGGCCGGTGAGACCCAGTACTTC
NA,TRBJ2-6,NA,15,TRBV7-8,CASNGRVAGANVLTF,TGTGCCAGCAACGGCAGGGTAGCTGGGGCCAACGTCCTGACTTTC
TRBD1,TRBJ1-5,once,14,TRBV3-1/TRBV3-2,CASSSTGGGQPQHF,TGTGCCAGCAGCTCGACAGGGGGCGGTCAGCCCCAGCATTTT
TRBD2,TRBJ2-3,NA,16,TRBV2,CAIKLGGGVSTDTQYF,TGTGCCATCAAACTAGGTGGGGGGGTTAGCACAGATACGCAGTATTTT
NA,TRBJ1-3,NA,15,TRBV6-5,CASTLGLSSGNTIYF,TGTGCCAGCACCTTGGGACTGAGCTCTGGAAACACCATATATTTT
NA,TRBJ1-5,NA,16,TRBV19,CASRERRDSSNQPQHF,TGTGCCAGTAGGGAGAGAAGAGACTCTAGCAATCAGCCCCAGCATTTT
TRBD2,TRBJ2-2,NA,18,TRBV11-2,CASSPRVRGEVNTGELFF,TGTGCCAGCAGCCCTCGGGTCCGGGGGGAAGTAAATACCGGGGAGCTGTTTTTT
NA,TRBJ1-6,NA,16,TRBV9,CASSVDLAGGNSPLHF,TGTGCCAGCAGCGTAGATCTGGCCGGAGGTAATTCACCCCTCCACTTT
NA,TRBJ1-2,NA,16,TRBV18,CASSPYKDFSVYGYTF,TGTGCCAGCTCACCATATAAGGACTTCTCCGTCTATGGCTACACCTTC
NA,TRBJ1-1,NA,13,TRBV10-3,CAIRTDRNTEAFF,TGTGCCATCAGGACGGACAGGAACACTGAAGCTTTCTTT
NA,TRBJ1-5,NA,14,TRBV19,CASGRMLGGQPQHF,TGTGCCAGTGGGAGGATGTTGGGTGGTCAGCCCCAGCATTTT
TRBD1,TRBJ2-7,NA,14,TRBV13,CASSSGQSSYEQYF,TGTGCCAGCAGCTCGGGACAGAGCTCCTACGAGCAGTACTTC
NA,TRBJ1-2,NA,15,TRBV6-5,CASSYSPGRNYGYTF,TGTGCCAGCAGTTACTCGCCAGGGAGGAACTATGGCTACACCTTC